Only a few counts were recorded for the clone carrying this TCR beta chain. The data originate from a study of technical replicates of blood from a few donors. Germline V lookup: CDR1 SGHDT, CDR2 YYEEEE. CDR3 length: 13 amino acids. V dropped 4 bases and J dropped 2 bases, with 8 bases sitting between them. The table came from immunoSEQ multiplex PCR; TCRdb's copy has only in-frame clones and leaves some out. The sample lists tens of thousands of clones, nearly 97% occurring once. V usage is TRBV5-6 and J usage is TRBJ2-3, with D perhaps TRBD2 (5 bases). The TCR sequence derives from a human donor in good health. Sequencing used T cells isolated from PBMCs. CDR3 bases: TGTGCCAGCAGCCCGGACTTCACAGATACGCAGTATTTT. Amino acids: CASSPDFTDTQYF.